Listed below are T cell receptor beta chains from one sample, sequenced in a study of technical replicates of blood from a few donors. Produced via immunoSEQ multiplex PCR; TCRdb's table is partial and in-frame only. The table shows around 63,000 clones, with approximately 92% occurring only once. Sequences were obtained from PBMCs. The receptor set was obtained from a human donor in good health. Some clones in this sample may be carry-over from other donors' samples. Each CDR3 is given with its conserved first and last residue. Fields, in order: CDR3 DNA, CDR3 protein, clone size, J gene, D gene, V gene. The D gene is left open where the match is weak. Clone size, where shown, is once, few, many, or a class for clones that have expanded.

TGTGCCAGCAGCTTAGGGACAGGGGATACGCAGTATTTT CASSLGTGDTQYF . TRBJ2-3 TRBD1 TRBV5-5
TGTGCCAGCTCACCCAAGGCAGGACAATTCGCTGAAGCTTTCTTT CASSPKAGQFAEAFF once TRBJ1-1 . TRBV18
TGTGCCAGCAGCCCCGGGGGACAGCCTTCTGAAAAACTGTTTTTT CASSPGGQPSEKLFF few TRBJ1-4 TRBD1 TRBV5-8
TGTGCCAGCAATACAGGCGCGCTGGGAATGAACACTGAAGCTTTCTTT CASNTGALGMNTEAFF . TRBJ1-1 . TRBV5-4
TGTGCCAGTAACAGGGGGGACAGGGGCTCCGGCTCCTATAATTCACCCCTCCACTTT CASNRGDRGSGSYNSPLHF few TRBJ1-6 TRBD1 TRBV19
TGTGCCAGCACTGACACCTACGAGCAGTACTTC CASTDTYEQYF . TRBJ2-7 . TRBV6-6
TGTGCCAGTAGTATACGGTACCAAGAGACCCAGTACTTC CASSIRYQETQYF . TRBJ2-5 . TRBV19
TGTGCCAGCAGCTCGAACAGGGTATCGGAAGCTTTCTTT CASSSNRVSEAFF . TRBJ1-1 . TRBV7-6
TGTGCCAGCAGCCCACAGGGGTCGAGGACTGAAGCTTTCTTT CASSPQGSRTEAFF . TRBJ1-1 TRBD1 TRBV14
TGTGCCAGCAGCCAAGTTGTCGGGGGAGGAGAGACCCAGTACTTC CASSQVVGGGETQYF . TRBJ2-5 . TRBV4-2
TGTGCCAGCAGTGAGAGCTATGGCTACACCTTC CASSESYGYTF . TRBJ1-2 . TRBV6-1
TGTGCTAGTGGTTTTGTACAGGGGGACACCGGGGAGCTGTTTTTT CASGFVQGDTGELFF . TRBJ2-2 TRBD1 TRBV12-5
TGTGCCAGCAGCCAAGAAGGGCCGGACAGGAGGACTGAAGCTTTCTTT CASSQEGPDRRTEAFF . TRBJ1-1 TRBD1 TRBV14
TGCAGCGTTGCGTCCCTCGAGGTCAGCTCCTACGAGCAGTACTTC CSVASLEVSSYEQYF . TRBJ2-7 . TRBV29-1
TGTGCCAGCAGCTTAACTATGGACAGAAACTATGGCTACACCTTC CASSLTMDRNYGYTF . TRBJ1-2 . TRBV27
TGTGCCAGCAGCTTAGGACTAGCGGATGAGCAGTTCTTC CASSLGLADEQFF medium-sized TRBJ2-1 TRBD2 TRBV5-4
TGTGCCAGCACCCTCGACAGGTTGAGTAATCAGCCCCAGCATTTT CASTLDRLSNQPQHF . TRBJ1-5 . TRBV2
TGTGCCAGCAGCTACAGGGGTTCGAACACTGAAGCTTTCTTT CASSYRGSNTEAFF . TRBJ1-1 TRBD1 TRBV6-5
TGCGCCAGCAGCCGGGACTTGACTGAAGCTTTCTTT CASSRDLTEAFF few TRBJ1-1 . TRBV5-1
TGTGCCATCAGTGAGGGGAAAAGGGGTAGCAATCAGCCCCAGCATTTT CAISEGKRGSNQPQHF . TRBJ1-5 . TRBV10-3
TGTGCCAGCAGTGAAGGGCGGGGAACTGAAGCTTTCTTT CASSEGRGTEAFF . TRBJ1-1 . TRBV6-1
TGTGCCAGCAGTGACTCAGGCGGGGGGCCGGATACGCAGTATTTT CASSDSGGGPDTQYF . TRBJ2-3 TRBD2 TRBV6-4
TGTGCCAGCAGCTTCAGACTAGCTCTCAATGAGCAGTTCTTC CASSFRLALNEQFF . TRBJ2-1 TRBD2 TRBV5-8
TGCGCCAGCAGCCAAGACTGGGCGTCTACCTACGAGCAGTACTTC CASSQDWASTYEQYF . TRBJ2-7 . TRBV4-3
TGTGCCAGCAGTTTCCCCGGGACAGAATCTGAAGCTTTCTTT CASSFPGTESEAFF once TRBJ1-1 TRBD1 TRBV28
TGTGCCAGCAGCTTGACGGGCGAGCAGTACTTC CASSLTGEQYF . TRBJ2-7 . TRBV5-4
TGTGCCAGCAGCTTAGCGGCTAGCGGGAATTCAGATACGCAGTATTTT CASSLAASGNSDTQYF . TRBJ2-3 TRBD2 TRBV7-8
TGTGCCAGCTCACCCCTAGCGGGGGACTACAATGAGCAGTTCTTC CASSPLAGDYNEQFF . TRBJ2-1 TRBD2 TRBV18
TGTGCCAGCAGCTGGGGGGGGACACTCGGGGAGCAGTACTTC CASSWGGTLGEQYF . TRBJ2-7 . TRBV5-6
TGTGCCAGCAGCTTATCGCTTTCGGGCACTGAAGCTTTCTTT CASSLSLSGTEAFF . TRBJ1-1 . TRBV7-2
TGTGCCAGCAGTTACATAGACAGTAACACCGGGGAGCTGTTTTTT CASSYIDSNTGELFF . TRBJ2-2 . TRBV6-5